Listed below are T cell receptor beta chains from one sample, sequenced in a study of blood T cell repertoires in COVID-19. TCRdb's table, derived via immunoSEQ multiplex PCR, lists solely in-frame clones and lacks some. The data contain a few hundred thousand clones, roughly 83% of them singletons. The sample was peripheral blood. The source of these receptors is a man aged 60-69 years who had recovered from COVID-19. The CDR3 runs from the conserved cysteine through the conserved F or W. Each record gives: clone size, CDR3 length, J gene, V gene, CDR3 protein. Size tells how often a clone was seen (once, few, many) or the class of an expanded clone, and some rows leave it out.

NA 17 TRBJ2-3 TRBV19 CASSNIPGQGSTDTQYF
NA 12 TRBJ2-7 TRBV30 CAWSGTAYEQYF
NA 14 TRBJ2-4 TRBV3-1/TRBV3-2 CASSPDRPVNIQYF
NA 15 TRBJ1-6 TRBV27 CASSQQGRFGSPLHF
NA 15 TRBJ2-5 TRBV14 CASSQDGARGETQYF
NA 15 TRBJ2-1 TRBV6-5 CATLLLGTGHNEQFF
NA 15 TRBJ2-2 TRBV11-2 CASSLASGGAGELFF
once 14 TRBJ2-7 TRBV5-4 CASSINAGVGEQYF
once 15 TRBJ1-1 TRBV5-3 CARSSKGLYHRVAFF
NA 19 TRBJ2-5 TRBV7-9 CASSAPPGLATANQETQYF
NA 17 TRBJ2-2 TRBV28 CASSSPRDRGNTGELFF
NA 14 TRBJ1-2 TRBV19 CASSDRVPNYGYTF
once 16 TRBJ2-3 TRBV5-5 CASRVRTSGRTDTQYF
few 16 TRBJ1-3 TRBV3-1/TRBV3-2 CASSQVSGWSGNTIYF
NA 13 TRBJ1-5 TRBV18 CASSPSLREPQHF
once 14 TRBJ1-1 TRBV6-1 CASSDEVGNTEAFF
once 13 TRBJ2-5 TRBV7-9 CASSPGRVETQYF
few 13 TRBJ1-5 TRBV10-3 CAISESGEQPQHF
NA 13 TRBJ2-1 TRBV11-2 CASSLEPDNEQFF
NA 17 TRBJ2-5 TRBV5-1 CASSLGGYGGTQETQYF